These T cell receptor beta chains were read from a single sample in a study of molecular identifiers for immune sequencing clone quantification. TCRdb used MiXCR to reprocess the PCR reads, holding one entry per CDR3 protein. This sample yields about 500,000 distinct CDR3 sequences, of which about 21% are seen a single time; roughly 0.81% belongs to the top ten. The source material was naive CD8+ T cells from blood, with Jurkat cell RNA spiked in. The receptors shown here come from a human donor in good health. Some libraries in this study had Jurkat cell RNA spiked in. The CDR3 runs from the conserved cysteine through the conserved F or W. D genes are given only for firm matches. Not all rows give a size; the values are once, few, many and, for expanded clones, a class.

v_gene	d_gene	abundance	j_gene	CDR3nt	CDR3aa
TRBV12-3/TRBV12-4	.	.	TRBJ1-5	TGTGCCAGCAGTTGGGGATACAATCAGCCCCAGCATTTT	CASSWGYNQPQHF
TRBV27	.	.	TRBJ1-1	TGTGCCAGCAACTCCGGAAGGGGAAAGAACACTGAAGCTTTCTTT	CASNSGRGKNTEAFF
TRBV20-1	.	.	TRBJ2-7	TGCAGTGTTCAGGAAATAACCTACGAGCAGTACTTC	CSVQEITYEQYF
TRBV7-3	.	many	TRBJ1-3	TGTGCCAGCAGCTCCGATACGAGCTCTGGAAACACCATATATTTT	CASSSDTSSGNTIYF
TRBV19	.	few	TRBJ2-7	TGTGCCAGTAGTATAAGGGACGGCCACGAGCAGTACTTC	CASSIRDGHEQYF
TRBV5-6	.	many	TRBJ1-5	TGTGCCAGCAGCTTGCGTGGACAGTACAATCAGCCCCAGCATTTT	CASSLRGQYNQPQHF
TRBV28	.	many	TRBJ2-6	TGTGCCAGCAGTTTAAGGTTTGGCGGTAACTCTGGGGCCAACGTCCTGACTTTC	CASSLRFGGNSGANVLTF
TRBV27	.	many	TRBJ1-5	TGTGCCAGCAGTTTATCTGCCCACCAGCCCCAGCATTTT	CASSLSAHQPQHF
TRBV28	.	many	TRBJ1-2	TGTGCCAGCAGTTGGGGGTTGAGTGGAGGGTATGGCTACACCTTC	CASSWGLSGGYGYTF
TRBV11-2	.	few	TRBJ1-1	TGTGCCAGCCTACCAGGTTCATGGCTGAAGAACACTGAAGCTTTCTTT	CASLPGSWLKNTEAFF
TRBV27	.	.	TRBJ2-7	TGTGCCAGCAGTTTACTGGGCGGGGCAGACGAGCAGTACTTC	CASSLLGGADEQYF
TRBV28	TRBD1	few	TRBJ1-1	TGTGCCACGGAAGAAACAGGGGGTTACACTGAAGCTTTCTTT	CATEETGGYTEAFF
TRBV3-1	.	few	TRBJ1-3	TGTGCCAGCAGCCAAGGTTACACCATATATTTT	CASSQGYTIYF